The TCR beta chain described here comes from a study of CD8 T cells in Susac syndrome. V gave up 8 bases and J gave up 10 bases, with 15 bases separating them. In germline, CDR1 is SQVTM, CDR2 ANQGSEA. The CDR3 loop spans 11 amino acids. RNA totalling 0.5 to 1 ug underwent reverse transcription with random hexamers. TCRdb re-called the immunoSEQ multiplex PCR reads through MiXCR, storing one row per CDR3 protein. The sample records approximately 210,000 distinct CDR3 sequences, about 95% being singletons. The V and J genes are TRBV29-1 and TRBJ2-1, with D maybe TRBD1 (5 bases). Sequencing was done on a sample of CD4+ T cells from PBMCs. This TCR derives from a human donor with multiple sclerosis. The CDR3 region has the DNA TGCAGCTCCCATCAGGGTAGGGAGCAGTTCTTC. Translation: CSSHQGREQFF.